This paragraph reports one T cell receptor beta chain. These data come from a study of T cell changes during pregnancy in multiple sclerosis. J was trimmed by 8 bases and V by 0 bases; bases with no gene match: 4. The CDR3 is 14 amino acids. Germline V gives CDR1 SGHRS, CDR2 YFSETQ. Data came from immunoSEQ multiplex PCR; TCRdb stores just in-frame clones and leaves some out. The sample has under 65,000 clones, roughly 92% seen once. This sample comprised CD8+ T cells from peripheral blood mononuclear cells, obtained in the third trimester of pregnancy. The V gene is TRBV5-1, the J gene TRBJ2-1; 8 bases align to TRBD1. This TCR derives from a female donor with multiple sclerosis, enrolled in a pregnancy study. This CDR3 reads CASSLGQGLHEQFF. CDR3 in DNA: TGCGCCAGCAGCTTGGGACAGGGGCTCCATGAGCAGTTCTTC.